A single sample is the source of the 8 T cell receptor beta chains below, sequenced in a study of T cell changes during pregnancy in multiple sclerosis. The repertoire was sequenced with immunoSEQ multiplex PCR; TCRdb's copy has only in-frame clones and lacks some. The sample contains more than 25,000 clones, about 88% of which appear only once. The sample was CD8+ T cells from peripheral blood mononuclear cells, taken before pregnancy. The receptors come from a female donor with multiple sclerosis, enrolled in a pregnancy study.

The genes are TRBV19 and TRBJ1-2; D gene uncertain. Germline V gene sequence: CDR1 LNHDA, CDR2 SQIVND (reference sequence). The CDR3 runs to 13 residues. V was cut by 3 bases and J by 4 bases, with 9 bases left in between. The CDR3 reads CASSISSAYGYTF. CDR3 sequence (DNA): TGTGCCAGTAGTATCTCGAGTGCCTATGGCTACACCTTC.

Written as DNA, the CDR3 is TGTGCCAGCAGCGTACGACCAGTATCGACTTCTGAAGCTTTCTTT. It specifies CASSVRPVSTSEAFF. V is TRBV9 and J is TRBJ1-1; D gene ambiguous. The CDR3 has 15 amino acids. Germline V gene data show CDR1 as SGDLS and CDR2 as YYNGEE. Trimming shortened V by 1 base and J by 6 bases, and 16 bases separated the two germline ends.

The chain links TRBV27 to TRBJ2-7; 11 nucleotides agree with TRBD1. V trimming: 6 bases; J trimming: 2 bases; junction bases outside the gene matches: 3. Germline V lookup: CDR1 MNHEY, CDR2 SMNVEV (reference sequence). The CDR3 runs to 14 residues. CDR3 loop: CASSPGQGAYEQYF. In DNA form, the CDR3 reads TGTGCCAGCAGCCCGGGACAGGGGGCCTACGAGCAGTACTTC.

The chain has TRBV27 and TRBJ1-1; D gene ambiguous. The CDR3 has 15 residues. Germline V gene data show CDR1 as MNHEY and CDR2 as SMNVEV (reference sequence). Deletions cut 2 bases from V and 4 bases from J, with 14 bases between. The CDR3 loop is CASSLIPRVGTEAFF. CDR3 bases: TGTGCCAGCAGTTTAATCCCCCGAGTCGGCACTGAAGCTTTCTTT.

The chain is built from TRBV6-1 and TRBJ2-1; D might be TRBD2 (6 bases). Trimming took off 2 bases at V and 10 bases at J, with 12 bases between the two ends. The CDR3 is 13 amino acids. The germline CDR1 and CDR2 sequences are MNHNS and SASEGT. The CDR3 region has the DNA TGTGCCAGCAGTGAATGGGGAGGCAAAGAGCAGTTCTTC. Encoded protein: CASSEWGGKEQFF.

The V call is TRBV29-1, the J call TRBJ1-2; maybe TRBD1 (6 bases). Trimming took 6 bases from V and 2 from J, leaving 7 bases between them. The germline V gene has CDR1 SQVTM and CDR2 ANQGSEA. The CDR3 length is 11 residues. The CDR3 protein is CSVTGNYGYTF. Written as DNA, the CDR3 is TGCAGCGTGACAGGAAACTATGGCTACACCTTC.

The rearrangement links TRBV15 to TRBJ2-2; 8 bases line up with TRBD2. There are 17 residues in the CDR3. CDR1 is LNHNV and CDR2 is YYDKDF in the germline V gene (reference sequence). Germline trimming cut 0 bases from V and 3 bases from J; bases unmatched to any gene: 6. Here the CDR3 DNA reads TGTGCCACCAGCAGAGATTCGGGGGGGCCAGACACCGGGGAGCTGTTTTTT. It yields the protein CATSRDSGGPDTGELFF.

This chain uses TRBV5-6 with TRBJ2-3; TRBD1 agrees at 8 bases. J was trimmed by 1 base and V by 5 bases; bases with no gene match: 3. The CDR3 has 14 amino acids. The germline gives CDR1 SGHDT, CDR2 YYEEEE. The CDR3: CASRPTGGTDTQYF. CDR3 DNA: TGTGCCAGCAGACCGACAGGGGGCACAGATACGCAGTATTTT.